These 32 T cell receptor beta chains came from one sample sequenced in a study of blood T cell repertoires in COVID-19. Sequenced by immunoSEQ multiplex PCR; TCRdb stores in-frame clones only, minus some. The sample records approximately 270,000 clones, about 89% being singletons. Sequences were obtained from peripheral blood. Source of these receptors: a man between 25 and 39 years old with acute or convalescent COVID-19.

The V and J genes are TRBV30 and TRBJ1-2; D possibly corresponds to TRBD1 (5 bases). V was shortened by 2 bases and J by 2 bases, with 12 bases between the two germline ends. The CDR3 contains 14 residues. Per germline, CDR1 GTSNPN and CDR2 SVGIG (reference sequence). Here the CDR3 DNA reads TGTGCCTGGAGTCCAGGGTCGAGGAACTATGGCTACACCTTC. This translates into CAWSPGSRNYGYTF.

The CDR3 here is CASSAASPGGGELFF. In nucleotides, the CDR3 is TGTGCCAGCAGCGCAGCGAGCCCGGGGGGCGGGGAGCTGTTTTTT. The chain links TRBV9 to TRBJ2-2; 7 bases line up with TRBD2. Germline values: CDR1 SGDLS, CDR2 YYNGEE. This CDR3 contains 15 residues. V was clipped by 3 bases and J by 7 bases; unmatched bases: 9. Using reference TRBV9 and TRBJ2-2 for the parts outside the CDR3, the full variable domain is DSGVTQTPKHLITATGQRVTLRCSPRSGDLSVYWYQQSLDQGLQFLIQYYNGEERAKGNILERFSAQQFPDLHSELNLSSLELGDSALYFCASSAASPGGGELFFGEGSRLTVL.

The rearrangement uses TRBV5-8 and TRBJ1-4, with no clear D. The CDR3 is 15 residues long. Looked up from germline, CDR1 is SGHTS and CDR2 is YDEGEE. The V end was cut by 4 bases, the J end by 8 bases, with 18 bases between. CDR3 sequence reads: CASSPRLPVPEKLFF. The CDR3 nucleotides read TGTGCCAGCAGCCCGCGACTCCCCGTCCCCGAAAAACTGTTTTTT.

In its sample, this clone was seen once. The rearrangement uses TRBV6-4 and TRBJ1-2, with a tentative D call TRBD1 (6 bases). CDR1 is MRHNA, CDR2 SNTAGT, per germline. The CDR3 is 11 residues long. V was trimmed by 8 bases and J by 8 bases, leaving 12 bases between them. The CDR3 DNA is TGTGCCAGCCAGGGGATGGAGGGCTACACCTTC. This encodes CASQGMEGYTF.

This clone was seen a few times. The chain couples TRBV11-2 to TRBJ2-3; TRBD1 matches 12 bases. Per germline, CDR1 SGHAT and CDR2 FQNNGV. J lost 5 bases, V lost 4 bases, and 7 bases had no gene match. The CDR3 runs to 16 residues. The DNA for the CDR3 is TGTGCCAGCAGCTCCCCGGGACAGGGGGCCGGAGATACGCAGTATTTT. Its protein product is CASSSPGQGAGDTQYF. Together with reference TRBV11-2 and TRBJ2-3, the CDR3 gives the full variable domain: EAGVAQSPRYKIIEKRQSVAFWCNPISGHATLYWYQQILGQGPKLLIQFQNNGVVDDSQLPKDRFSAERLKGVDSTLKIQPAKLEDSAVYLCASSSPGQGAGDTQYFGPGTRLTVL.

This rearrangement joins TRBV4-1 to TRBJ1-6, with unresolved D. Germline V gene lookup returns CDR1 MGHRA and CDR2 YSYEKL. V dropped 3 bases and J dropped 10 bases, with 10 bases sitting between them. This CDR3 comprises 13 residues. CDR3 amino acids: CASSQVTISPLHF. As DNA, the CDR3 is TGCGCCAGCAGCCAGGTTACAATCTCACCCCTCCACTTT.

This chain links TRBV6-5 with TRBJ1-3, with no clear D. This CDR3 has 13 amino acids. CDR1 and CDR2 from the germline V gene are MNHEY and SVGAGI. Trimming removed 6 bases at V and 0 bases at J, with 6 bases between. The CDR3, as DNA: TGTGCCAGCAGCAGGAACTCTGGAAACACCATATATTTT. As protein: CASSRNSGNTIYF.

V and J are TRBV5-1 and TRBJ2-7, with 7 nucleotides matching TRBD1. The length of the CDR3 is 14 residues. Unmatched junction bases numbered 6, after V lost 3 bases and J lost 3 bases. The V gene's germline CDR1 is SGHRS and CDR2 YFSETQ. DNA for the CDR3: TGCGCCAGCAGCTCAGGGACAGATTTCTACGAGCAGTACTTC. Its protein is CASSSGTDFYEQYF.

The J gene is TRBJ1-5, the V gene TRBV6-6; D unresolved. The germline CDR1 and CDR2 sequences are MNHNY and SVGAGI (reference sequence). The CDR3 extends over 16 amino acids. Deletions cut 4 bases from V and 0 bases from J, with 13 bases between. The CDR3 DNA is TGTGCCAGCAGTTTCTCGAGTTACTATAGCAATCAGCCCCAGCATTTT. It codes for CASSFSSYYSNQPQHF.

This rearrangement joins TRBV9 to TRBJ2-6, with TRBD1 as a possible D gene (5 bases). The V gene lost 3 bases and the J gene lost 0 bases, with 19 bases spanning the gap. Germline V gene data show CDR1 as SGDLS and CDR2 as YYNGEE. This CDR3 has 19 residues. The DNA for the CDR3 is TGTGCCAGCAGCGCCCAAGGGGCTCCCCTCGCCTCTGGGGCCAACGTCCTGACTTTC. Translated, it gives CASSAQGAPLASGANVLTF.

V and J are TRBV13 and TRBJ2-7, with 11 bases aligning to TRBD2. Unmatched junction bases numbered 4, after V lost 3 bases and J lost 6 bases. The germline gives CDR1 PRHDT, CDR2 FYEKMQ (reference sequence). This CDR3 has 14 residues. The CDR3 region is CASSFSGGAGEQYF. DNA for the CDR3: TGTGCCAGCAGCTTTAGCGGGGGGGCGGGCGAGCAGTACTTC. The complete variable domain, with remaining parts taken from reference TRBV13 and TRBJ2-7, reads AAGVIQSPRHLIKEKRETATLKCYPIPRHDTVYWYQQGPGQDPQFLISFYEKMQSDKGSIPDRFSAQQFSDYHSELNMSSLELGDSALYFCASSFSGGAGEQYFGPGTRLTVT.

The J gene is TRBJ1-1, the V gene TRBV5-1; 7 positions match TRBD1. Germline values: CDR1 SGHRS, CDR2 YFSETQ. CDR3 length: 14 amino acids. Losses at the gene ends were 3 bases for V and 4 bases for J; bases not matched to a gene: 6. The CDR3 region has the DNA TGCGCCAGCAGCTCCGGACAGGTCGGCACTGAAGCTTTCTTT. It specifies CASSSGQVGTEAFF. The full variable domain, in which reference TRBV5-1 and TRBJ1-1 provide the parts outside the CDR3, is KAGVTQTPRYLIKTRGQQVTLSCSPISGHRSVSWYQQTPGQGLQFLFEYFSETQRNKGNFPGRFSGRQFSNSRSEMNVSTLELGDSALYLCASSSGQVGTEAFFGQGTRLTVV.

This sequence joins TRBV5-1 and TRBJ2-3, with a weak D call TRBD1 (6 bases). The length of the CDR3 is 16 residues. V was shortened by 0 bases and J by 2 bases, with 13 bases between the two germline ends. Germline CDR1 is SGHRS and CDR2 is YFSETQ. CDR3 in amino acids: CASSLGGTPITDTQYF. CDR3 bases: TGCGCCAGCAGCTTGGGTGGGACACCGATCACAGATACGCAGTATTTT.

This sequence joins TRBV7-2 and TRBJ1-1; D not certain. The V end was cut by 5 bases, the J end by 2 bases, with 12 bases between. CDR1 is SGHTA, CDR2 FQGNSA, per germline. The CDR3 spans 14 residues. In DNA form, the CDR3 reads TGTGCCAGCAGCCTCCAGGCGGGAAACACTGAAGCTTTCTTT. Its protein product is CASSLQAGNTEAFF. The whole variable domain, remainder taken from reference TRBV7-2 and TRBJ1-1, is GAGVSQSPSNKVTEKGKDVELRCDPISGHTALYWYRQSLGQGLEFLIYFQGNSAPDKSGLPSDRFSAERTGGSVSTLTIQRTQQEDSAVYLCASSLQAGNTEAFFGQGTRLTVV.

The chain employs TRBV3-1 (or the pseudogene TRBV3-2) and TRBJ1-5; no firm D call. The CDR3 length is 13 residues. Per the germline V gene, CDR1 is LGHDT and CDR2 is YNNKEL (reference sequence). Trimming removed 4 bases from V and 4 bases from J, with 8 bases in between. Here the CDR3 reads CASSPHPNQPQHF. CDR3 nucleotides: TGTGCCAGCAGCCCACACCCGAATCAGCCCCAGCATTTT.

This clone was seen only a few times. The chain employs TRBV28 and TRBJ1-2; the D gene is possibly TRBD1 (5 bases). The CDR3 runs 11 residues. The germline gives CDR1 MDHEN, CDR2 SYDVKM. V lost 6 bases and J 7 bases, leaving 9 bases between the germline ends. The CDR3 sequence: CASRTGFGYTF. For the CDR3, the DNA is TGTGCCAGCAGAACAGGTTTTGGCTACACCTTC.

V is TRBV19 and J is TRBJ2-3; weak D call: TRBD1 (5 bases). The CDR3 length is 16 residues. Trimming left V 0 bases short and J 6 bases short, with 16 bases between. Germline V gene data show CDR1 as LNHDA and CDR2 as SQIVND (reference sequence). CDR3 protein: CASSIDRWGPRDTQYF. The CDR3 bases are TGTGCCAGTAGTATAGATCGCTGGGGCCCTCGGGATACGCAGTATTTT.

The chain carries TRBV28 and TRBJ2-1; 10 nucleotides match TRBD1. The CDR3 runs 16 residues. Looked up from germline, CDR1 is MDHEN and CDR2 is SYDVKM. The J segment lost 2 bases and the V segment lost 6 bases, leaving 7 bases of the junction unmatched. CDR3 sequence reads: CASRRQGADTYNEQFF. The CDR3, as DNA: TGTGCCAGCAGACGACAGGGGGCGGACACCTACAATGAGCAGTTCTTC.

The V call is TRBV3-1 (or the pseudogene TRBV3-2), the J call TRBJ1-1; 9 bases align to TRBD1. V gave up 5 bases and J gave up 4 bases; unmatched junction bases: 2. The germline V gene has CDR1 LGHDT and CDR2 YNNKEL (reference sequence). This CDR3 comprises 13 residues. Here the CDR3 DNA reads TGTGCCAGCAGCAGGACAGGGGCCACTGAAGCTTTCTTT. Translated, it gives CASSRTGATEAFF.

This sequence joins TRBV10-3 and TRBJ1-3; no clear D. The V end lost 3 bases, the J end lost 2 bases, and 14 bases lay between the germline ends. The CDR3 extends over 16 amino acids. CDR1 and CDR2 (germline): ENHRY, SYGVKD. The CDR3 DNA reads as TGTGCCATCAGTGACCTACAGTCCTCCCCTGGAAACACCATATATTTT. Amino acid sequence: CAISDLQSSPGNTIYF.

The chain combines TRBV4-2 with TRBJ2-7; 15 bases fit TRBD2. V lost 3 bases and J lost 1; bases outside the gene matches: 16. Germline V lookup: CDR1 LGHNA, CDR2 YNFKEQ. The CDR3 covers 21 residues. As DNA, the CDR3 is TGTGCCAGCAGCCAGTTTTTGACACGGACTAGCGGGAGGGCCAGGTCCTACGAGCAGTACTTC. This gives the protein CASSQFLTRTSGRARSYEQYF.

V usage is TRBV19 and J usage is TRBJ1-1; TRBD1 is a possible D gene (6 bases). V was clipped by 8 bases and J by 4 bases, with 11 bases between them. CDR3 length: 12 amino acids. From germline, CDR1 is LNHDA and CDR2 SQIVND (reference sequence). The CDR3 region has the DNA TGTGCCAGTGGACAGAGCGGCACTGAAGCTTTCTTT. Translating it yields CASGQSGTEAFF.

The CDR3 here is CASSFGAGIGETQYF. CDR3 nucleotide sequence: TGTGCCAGCAGTTTCGGAGCAGGGATAGGCGAGACCCAGTACTTC. The chain carries TRBV28 and TRBJ2-5, with D maybe TRBD1 (5 bases). V lost 3 bases and J 5 bases, leaving 16 bases between the germline ends. The germline V gene encodes CDR1 MDHEN and CDR2 SYDVKM. The CDR3 is made up of 15 amino acids.

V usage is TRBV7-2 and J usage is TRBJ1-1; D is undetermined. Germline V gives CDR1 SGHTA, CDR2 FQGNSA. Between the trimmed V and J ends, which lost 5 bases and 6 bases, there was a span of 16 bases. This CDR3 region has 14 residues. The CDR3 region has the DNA TGTGCCAGCAGCCGGGGTGCGGCTTTTGCTGAAGCTTTCTTT. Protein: CASSRGAAFAEAFF.

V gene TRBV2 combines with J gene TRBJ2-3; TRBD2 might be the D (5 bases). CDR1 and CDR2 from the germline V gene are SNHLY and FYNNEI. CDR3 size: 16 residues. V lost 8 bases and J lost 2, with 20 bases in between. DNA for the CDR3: TGTGCCAGCTTTGTCCTCTCGACGGGGTACACAGATACGCAGTATTTT. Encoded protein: CASFVLSTGYTDTQYF.

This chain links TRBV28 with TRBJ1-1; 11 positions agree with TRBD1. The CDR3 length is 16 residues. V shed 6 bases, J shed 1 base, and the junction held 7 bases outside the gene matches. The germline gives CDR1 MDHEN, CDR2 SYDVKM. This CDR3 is CASSPDRGLPNTEAFF. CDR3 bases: TGTGCCAGCAGCCCGGACAGGGGGCTCCCGAACACTGAAGCTTTCTTT. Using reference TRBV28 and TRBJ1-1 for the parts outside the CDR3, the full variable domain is DVKVTQSSRYLVKRTGEKVFLECVQDMDHENMFWYRQDPGLGLRLIYFSYDVKMKEKGDIPEGYSVSREKKERFSLILESASTNQTSMYLCASSPDRGLPNTEAFFGQGTRLTVV.

The CDR3 DNA reads as TGTGCCAGTAGGATACAGGGGGGAGACACTGAAGCTTTCTTT. Translated, it gives CASRIQGGDTEAFF. The V call is TRBV19, the J call TRBJ1-1; TRBD1 agrees at 8 bases. CDR1 and CDR2 (germline): LNHDA, SQIVND (reference sequence). The J segment lost 3 bases and the V segment lost 6 bases, leaving 6 bases of the junction unmatched. The CDR3 length is 14 residues.

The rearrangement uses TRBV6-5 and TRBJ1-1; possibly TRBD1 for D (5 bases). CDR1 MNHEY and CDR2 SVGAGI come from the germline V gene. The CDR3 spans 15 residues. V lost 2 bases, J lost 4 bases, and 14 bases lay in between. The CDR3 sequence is CASSYRGLRTTEAFF. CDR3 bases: TGTGCCAGCAGTTACAGGGGCTTGAGAACCACTGAAGCTTTCTTT.

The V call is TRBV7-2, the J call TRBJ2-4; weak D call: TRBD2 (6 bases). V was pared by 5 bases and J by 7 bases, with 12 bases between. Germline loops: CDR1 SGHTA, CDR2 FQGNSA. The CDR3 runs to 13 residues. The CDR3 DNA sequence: TGTGCCAGCAGCACGGGGGTAGGGAACATTCAGTACTTC. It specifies CASSTGVGNIQYF.

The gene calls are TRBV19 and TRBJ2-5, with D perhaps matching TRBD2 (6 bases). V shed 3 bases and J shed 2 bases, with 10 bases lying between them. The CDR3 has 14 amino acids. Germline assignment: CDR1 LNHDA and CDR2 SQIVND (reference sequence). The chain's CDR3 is CASSIRRGQETQYF. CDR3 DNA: TGTGCCAGTAGTATTCGACGGGGGCAAGAGACCCAGTACTTC.

This chain's CDR3 is CASSYGANIQYF. CDR3 sequence (DNA): TGTGCCAGCAGTTACGGAGCAAACATTCAGTACTTC. This chain links TRBV6-6 with TRBJ2-4, with no clear D. The CDR3 contains 12 residues. Germline V gene lookup returns CDR1 MNHNY and CDR2 SVGAGI (reference sequence). V lost 2 bases to trimming and J lost 6 bases, with 5 bases between them.

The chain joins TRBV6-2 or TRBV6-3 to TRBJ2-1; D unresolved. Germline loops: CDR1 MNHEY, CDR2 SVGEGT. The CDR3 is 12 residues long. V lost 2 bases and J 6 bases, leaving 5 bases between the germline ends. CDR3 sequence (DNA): TGTGCCAGCAGTTACCCGAGCAATGAGCAGTTCTTC. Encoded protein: CASSYPSNEQFF.